A selection of T cell receptor beta chains follows, all from one sample in a study of cytotoxic CD8 clonotypes in ibrutinib-treated CLL. Assay used: immunoSEQ multiplex PCR; TCRdb lists only in-frame clones, some missing. Here the sample spans roughly 300,000 clones, 76% being singletons. This sample comprised PBMCs, obtained at disease progression, from a patient treated with ibrutinib. These receptors were taken from a human donor with chronic lymphocytic leukemia. The CDR3 runs from the conserved cysteine through the conserved F or W. A D gene is named only where the DNA matches it firmly. Size values are once, few and many counts, or a class for expanded clones, and some rows have none.

V gene: TRBV15
clone size: -
J gene: TRBJ1-3
D gene: -
CDR3 protein: CATSRAGGGLGDTIYF
CDR3 DNA: TGTGCCACCAGCAGAGCCGGCGGGGGGCTGGGGGACACCATATATTTT

V gene: TRBV6-5
clone size: -
J gene: TRBJ1-6
D gene: TRBD1
CDR3 protein: CASRRQGAGSPLHF
CDR3 DNA: TGTGCCAGCAGACGACAGGGGGCTGGTTCACCCCTCCACTTT

V gene: TRBV9
clone size: few
J gene: TRBJ1-1
D gene: -
CDR3 protein: CASSVKAGNTEAFF
CDR3 DNA: TGTGCCAGCAGCGTAAAGGCGGGGAACACTGAAGCTTTCTTT

V gene: TRBV29-1
clone size: -
J gene: TRBJ2-2
D gene: TRBD1
CDR3 protein: CSVGTGPANTGELFF
CDR3 DNA: TGCAGCGTAGGGACAGGGCCCGCGAACACCGGGGAGCTGTTTTTT

V gene: TRBV5-1
clone size: -
J gene: TRBJ1-3
D gene: TRBD1
CDR3 protein: CASSSTGGSYGNTIYF
CDR3 DNA: TGCGCCAGCAGCTCCACAGGGGGAAGTTATGGAAACACCATATATTTT

V gene: TRBV27
clone size: -
J gene: TRBJ1-5
D gene: -
CDR3 protein: CASSFNRQRPQHF
CDR3 DNA: TGTGCCAGCAGTTTTAACAGGCAACGGCCCCAGCATTTT

V gene: TRBV9
clone size: -
J gene: TRBJ2-7
D gene: TRBD1
CDR3 protein: CASSSGQGGYEQYF
CDR3 DNA: TGTGCCAGCAGCTCGGGACAGGGAGGCTACGAGCAGTACTTC

V gene: TRBV11-2
clone size: -
J gene: TRBJ2-3
D gene: -
CDR3 protein: CASSHRRTAIGGTQYF
CDR3 DNA: TGTGCCAGCAGCCACCGACGGACTGCGATCGGGGGTACGCAGTATTTT

V gene: TRBV5-1
clone size: -
J gene: TRBJ1-4
D gene: TRBD1
CDR3 protein: CASSLIQGAQANEKLFF
CDR3 DNA: TGCGCCAGCAGCTTGATACAGGGGGCGCAGGCTAATGAAAAACTGTTTTTT

V gene: TRBV6-5
clone size: many
J gene: TRBJ1-2
D gene: -
CDR3 protein: CASSYGGNYGYTF
CDR3 DNA: TGTGCCAGCAGTTACGGGGGGAACTATGGCTACACCTTC

V gene: TRBV9
clone size: -
J gene: TRBJ2-7
D gene: TRBD2
CDR3 protein: CASSITSGSYEQYF
CDR3 DNA: TGTGCCAGCAGCATAACTAGCGGGAGCTACGAGCAGTACTTC

V gene: TRBV18
clone size: -
J gene: TRBJ2-3
D gene: -
CDR3 protein: CASSQGLDTQYF
CDR3 DNA: TGTGCCAGCTCACAGGGACTGGATACGCAGTATTTT

V gene: TRBV19
clone size: few
J gene: TRBJ2-5
D gene: -
CDR3 protein: CASSIDGPWETQYF
CDR3 DNA: TGTGCCAGTAGTATTGACGGCCCCTGGGAGACCCAGTACTTC

V gene: TRBV9
clone size: -
J gene: TRBJ1-1
D gene: -
CDR3 protein: CASTGNMNTEAFF
CDR3 DNA: TGTGCCAGCACGGGGAACATGAACACTGAAGCTTTCTTT

V gene: TRBV6-1
clone size: few
J gene: TRBJ1-3
D gene: -
CDR3 protein: CASIEDSALLDTIYF
CDR3 DNA: TGTGCCAGCATCGAGGACAGTGCGTTGTTGGACACCATATATTTT

V gene: TRBV7-9
clone size: -
J gene: TRBJ2-5
D gene: -
CDR3 protein: CASSGPHGETQYF
CDR3 DNA: TGTGCCAGCAGCGGACCCCATGGTGAGACCCAGTACTTC